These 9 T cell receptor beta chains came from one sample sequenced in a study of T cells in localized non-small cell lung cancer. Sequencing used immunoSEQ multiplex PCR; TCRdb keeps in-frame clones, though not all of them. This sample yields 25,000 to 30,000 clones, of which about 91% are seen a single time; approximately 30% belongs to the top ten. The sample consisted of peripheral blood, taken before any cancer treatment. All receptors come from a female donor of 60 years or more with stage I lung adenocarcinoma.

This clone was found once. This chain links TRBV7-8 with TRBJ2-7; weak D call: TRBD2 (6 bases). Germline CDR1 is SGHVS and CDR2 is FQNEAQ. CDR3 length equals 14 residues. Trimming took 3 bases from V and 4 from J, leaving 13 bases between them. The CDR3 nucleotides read TGTGCCAGCAGCTTTATGCGGGATATTTACGAGCAGTACTTC. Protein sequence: CASSFMRDIYEQYF.

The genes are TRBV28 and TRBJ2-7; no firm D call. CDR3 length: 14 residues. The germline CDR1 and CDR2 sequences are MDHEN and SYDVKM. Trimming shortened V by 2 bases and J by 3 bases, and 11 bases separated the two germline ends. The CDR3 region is CASSLEHSLYEQYF. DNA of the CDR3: TGTGCCAGCAGTTTAGAACACAGCCTCTACGAGCAGTACTTC.

CDR3 residues: CASRVPNKNTEAFF. CDR3 in DNA: TGTGCCAGCAGAGTTCCAAATAAGAACACTGAAGCTTTCTTT. The chain couples TRBV2 to TRBJ1-1; no reliable D call. Trimming pared 6 bases from V and 1 base from J, leaving 12 bases between. CDR1 and CDR2 from the germline V gene are SNHLY and FYNNEI. This CDR3 has 14 residues. Complete variable domain (other parts from reference TRBV2 and TRBJ1-1): EPEVTQTPSHQVTQMGQEVILRCVPISNHLYFYWYRQILGQKVEFLVSFYNNEISEKSEIFDDQFSVERPDGSNFTLKIRSTKLEDSAMYFCASRVPNKNTEAFFGQGTRLTVV.

CDR3 bases: TGTGCCAGCAGTGAGATGCACGGATACGAGCAGTACTTC. It yields the protein CASSEMHGYEQYF. The gene calls are TRBV2 and TRBJ2-7; D gene unclear. The CDR3 length is 13 residues. Germline CDR1 is SNHLY and CDR2 is FYNNEI. The V gene lost 3 bases and the J gene lost 4 bases, with 10 bases spanning the gap. Looking up the rest from reference TRBV2 and TRBJ2-7 gives the full variable domain: EPEVTQTPSHQVTQMGQEVILRCVPISNHLYFYWYRQILGQKVEFLVSFYNNEISEKSEIFDDQFSVERPDGSNFTLKIRSTKLEDSAMYFCASSEMHGYEQYFGPGTRLTVT.

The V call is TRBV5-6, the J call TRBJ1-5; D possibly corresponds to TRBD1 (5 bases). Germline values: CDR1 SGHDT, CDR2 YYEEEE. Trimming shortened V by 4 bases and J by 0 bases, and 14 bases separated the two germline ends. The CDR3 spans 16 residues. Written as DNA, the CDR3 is TGTGCCAGCAGCCGCCAGGGAGTATATAGCAATCAGCCCCAGCATTTT. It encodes CASSRQGVYSNQPQHF.

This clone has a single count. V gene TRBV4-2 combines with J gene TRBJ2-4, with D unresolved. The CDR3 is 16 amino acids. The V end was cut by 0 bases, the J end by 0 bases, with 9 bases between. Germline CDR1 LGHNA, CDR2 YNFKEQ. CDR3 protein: CASSQDMVAAKNIQYF. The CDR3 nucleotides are TGTGCCAGCAGCCAAGATATGGTCGCAGCCAAAAACATTCAGTACTTC.

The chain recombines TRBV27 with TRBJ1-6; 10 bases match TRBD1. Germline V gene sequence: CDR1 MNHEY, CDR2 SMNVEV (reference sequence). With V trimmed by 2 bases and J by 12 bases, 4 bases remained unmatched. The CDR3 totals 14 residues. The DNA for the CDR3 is TGTGCCAGCAGTTTACGGGGGACAGGGGAACCCCTCCACTTT. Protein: CASSLRGTGEPLHF.

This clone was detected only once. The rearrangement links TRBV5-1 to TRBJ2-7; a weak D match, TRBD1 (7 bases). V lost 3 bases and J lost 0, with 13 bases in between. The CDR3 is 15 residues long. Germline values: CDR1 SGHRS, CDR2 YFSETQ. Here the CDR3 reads CASSSLQGGSYEQYF. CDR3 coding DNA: TGCGCCAGCAGCTCATTGCAGGGGGGCTCCTACGAGCAGTACTTC.

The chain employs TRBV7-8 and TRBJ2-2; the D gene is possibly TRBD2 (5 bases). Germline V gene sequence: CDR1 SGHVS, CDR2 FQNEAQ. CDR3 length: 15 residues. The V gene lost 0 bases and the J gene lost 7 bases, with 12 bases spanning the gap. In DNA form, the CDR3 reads TGTGCCAGCAGCTTAGCGCGGGCCTACGGCGGGGAGCTGTTTTTT. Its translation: CASSLARAYGGELFF.